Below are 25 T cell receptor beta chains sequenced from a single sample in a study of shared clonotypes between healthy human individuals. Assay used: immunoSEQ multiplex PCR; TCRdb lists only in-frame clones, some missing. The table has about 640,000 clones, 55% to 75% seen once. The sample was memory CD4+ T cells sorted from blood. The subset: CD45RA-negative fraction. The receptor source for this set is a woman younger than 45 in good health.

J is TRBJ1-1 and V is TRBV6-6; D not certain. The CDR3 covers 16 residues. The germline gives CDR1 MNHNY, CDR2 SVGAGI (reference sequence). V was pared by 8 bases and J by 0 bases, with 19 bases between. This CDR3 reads CASAAGLAAMNTEAFF. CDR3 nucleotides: TGTGCCAGCGCCGCCGGTCTCGCAGCGATGAACACTGAAGCTTTCTTT.

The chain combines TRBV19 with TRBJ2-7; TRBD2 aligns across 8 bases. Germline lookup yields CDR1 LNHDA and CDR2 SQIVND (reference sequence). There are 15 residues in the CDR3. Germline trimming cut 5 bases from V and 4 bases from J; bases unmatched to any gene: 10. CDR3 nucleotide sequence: TGTGCCAGTAGTTGGTCTAGCGGGTCGGTGTACGAGCAGTACTTC. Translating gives CASSWSSGSVYEQYF.

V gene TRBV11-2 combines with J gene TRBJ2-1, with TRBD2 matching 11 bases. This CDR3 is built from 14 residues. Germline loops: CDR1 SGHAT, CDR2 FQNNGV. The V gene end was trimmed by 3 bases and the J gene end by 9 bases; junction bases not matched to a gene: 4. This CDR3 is CASSFTSGSPEQFF. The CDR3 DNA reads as TGTGCCAGCAGCTTTACTAGCGGGAGTCCTGAGCAGTTCTTC.

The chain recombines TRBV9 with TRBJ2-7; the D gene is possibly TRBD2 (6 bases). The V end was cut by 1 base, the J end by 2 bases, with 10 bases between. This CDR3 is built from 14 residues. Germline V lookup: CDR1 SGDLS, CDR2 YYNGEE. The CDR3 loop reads CASSVNSGTYEQYF. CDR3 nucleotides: TGTGCCAGCAGCGTAAATAGCGGAACCTACGAGCAGTACTTC.

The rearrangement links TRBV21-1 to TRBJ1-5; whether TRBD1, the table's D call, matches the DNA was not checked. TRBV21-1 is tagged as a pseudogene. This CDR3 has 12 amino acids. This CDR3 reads CASPERGQPQHF. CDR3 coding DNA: TGTGCCAGCCCAGAAAGGGGACAGCCCCAGCATTTT.

The CDR3 protein is CASSLRASGRVRADTQYF. CDR3 in DNA: TGTGCCAGCAGTTTACGGGCTAGCGGGAGGGTTAGAGCAGATACGCAGTATTTT. This rearrangement joins TRBV28 to TRBJ2-3, with 12 bases identical to TRBD2. Germline V CDR1 and CDR2: MDHEN, SYDVKM. V lost 2 bases, J lost 4 bases, and 10 bases stayed unmatched. The CDR3 contains 18 residues.

CDR3 bases: TGTGCCAGTAGCGGGAGTACCTACAATGAGCAGTTCTTC. Amino acids: CASSGSTYNEQFF. This sequence joins TRBV19 and TRBJ2-1, with D possibly being TRBD2 (6 bases). Per germline, CDR1 LNHDA and CDR2 SQIVND (reference sequence). This CDR3 contains 13 residues. Deletions cut 6 bases from V and 2 bases from J, with 8 bases between.

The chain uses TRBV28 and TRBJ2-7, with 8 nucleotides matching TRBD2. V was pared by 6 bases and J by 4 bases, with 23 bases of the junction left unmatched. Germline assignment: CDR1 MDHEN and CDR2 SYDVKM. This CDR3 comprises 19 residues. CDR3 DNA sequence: TGTGCCAGCAGGGTACAGGGAGTTTCGGTAGGGACTAGTCTATACGAGCAGTACTTC. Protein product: CASRVQGVSVGTSLYEQYF.

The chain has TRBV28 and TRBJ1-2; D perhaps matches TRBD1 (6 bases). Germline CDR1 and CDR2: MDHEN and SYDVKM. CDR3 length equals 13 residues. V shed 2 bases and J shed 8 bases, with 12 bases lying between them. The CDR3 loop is CASSLPGVGGYTF. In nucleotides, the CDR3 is TGTGCCAGCAGTTTACCAGGGGTTGGCGGCTACACCTTC.

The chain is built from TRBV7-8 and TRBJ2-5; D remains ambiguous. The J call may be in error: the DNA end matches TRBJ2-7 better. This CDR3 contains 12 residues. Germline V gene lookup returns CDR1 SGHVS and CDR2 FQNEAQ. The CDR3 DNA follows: TGTGCCAGCTTCTTGGTGTTAGGCGAGCAGTACTTC. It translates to CASFLVLGEQYF.

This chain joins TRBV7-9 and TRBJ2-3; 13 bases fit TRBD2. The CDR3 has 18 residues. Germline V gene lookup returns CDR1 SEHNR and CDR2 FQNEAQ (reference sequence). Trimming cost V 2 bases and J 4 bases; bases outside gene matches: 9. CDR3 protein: CASSLPGLAGSSADTQYF. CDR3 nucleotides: TGTGCCAGCAGCTTACCGGGACTAGCGGGGTCGTCAGCAGATACGCAGTATTTT.

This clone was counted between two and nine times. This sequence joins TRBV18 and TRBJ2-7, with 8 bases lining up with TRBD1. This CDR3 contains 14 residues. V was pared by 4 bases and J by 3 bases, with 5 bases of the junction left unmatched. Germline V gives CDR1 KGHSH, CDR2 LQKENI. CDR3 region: CASSQGTGHYEQYF. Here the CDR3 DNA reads TGTGCCAGCTCACAGGGGACAGGACACTACGAGCAGTACTTC.

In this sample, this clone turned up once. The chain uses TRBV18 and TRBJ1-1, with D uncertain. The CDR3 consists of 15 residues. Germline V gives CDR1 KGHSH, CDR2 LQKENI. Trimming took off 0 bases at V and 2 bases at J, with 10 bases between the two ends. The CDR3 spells CASSPPSKVNTEAFF. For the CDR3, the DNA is TGTGCCAGCTCACCACCGAGTAAGGTTAACACTGAAGCTTTCTTT. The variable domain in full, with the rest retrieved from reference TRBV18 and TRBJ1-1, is NAGVMQNPRHLVRRRGQEARLRCSPMKGHSHVYWYRQLPEEGLKFMVYLQKENIIDESGMPKERFSAEFPKEGPSILRIQQVVRGDSAAYFCASSPPSKVNTEAFFGQGTRLTVV.

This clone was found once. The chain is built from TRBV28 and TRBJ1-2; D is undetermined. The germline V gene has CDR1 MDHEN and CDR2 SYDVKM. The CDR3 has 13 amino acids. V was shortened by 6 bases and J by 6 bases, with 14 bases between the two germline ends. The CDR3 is CASSPMQEHGYTF. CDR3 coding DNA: TGTGCCAGCAGCCCCATGCAGGAGCATGGCTACACCTTC.

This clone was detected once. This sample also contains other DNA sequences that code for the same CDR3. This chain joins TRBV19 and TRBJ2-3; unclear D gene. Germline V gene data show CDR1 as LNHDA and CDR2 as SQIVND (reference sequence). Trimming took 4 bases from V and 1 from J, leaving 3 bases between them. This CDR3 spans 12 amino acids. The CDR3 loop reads CASSSRTDTQYF. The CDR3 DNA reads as TGTGCCAGTAGTAGCCGCACAGATACGCAGTATTTT.

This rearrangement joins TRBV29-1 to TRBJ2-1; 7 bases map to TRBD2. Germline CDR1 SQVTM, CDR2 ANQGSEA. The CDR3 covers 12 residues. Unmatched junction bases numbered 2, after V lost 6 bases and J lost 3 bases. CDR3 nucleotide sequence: TGCAGCGTCCGGACTAGCTACAATGAGCAGTTCTTC. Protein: CSVRTSYNEQFF.

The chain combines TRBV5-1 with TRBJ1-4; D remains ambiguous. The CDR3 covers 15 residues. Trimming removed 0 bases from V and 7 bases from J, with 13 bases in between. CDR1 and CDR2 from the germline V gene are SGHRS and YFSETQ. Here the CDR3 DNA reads TGCGCCAGCAGCTTGGCCCCGGGAATGGTTGAAAAACTGTTTTTT. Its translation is CASSLAPGMVEKLFF.

CDR3 in amino acids: CASRPPGHRSGNTIYF. In nucleotides, the CDR3 is TGTGCCAGCAGGCCTCCGGGACACCGCTCTGGAAACACCATATATTTT. This chain links TRBV7-9 with TRBJ1-3, with D perhaps matching TRBD1 (6 bases). Germline V gives CDR1 SEHNR, CDR2 FQNEAQ (reference sequence). The CDR3 length is 16 residues. The V end lost 6 bases, the J end lost 0 bases, and 15 bases lay between the germline ends.

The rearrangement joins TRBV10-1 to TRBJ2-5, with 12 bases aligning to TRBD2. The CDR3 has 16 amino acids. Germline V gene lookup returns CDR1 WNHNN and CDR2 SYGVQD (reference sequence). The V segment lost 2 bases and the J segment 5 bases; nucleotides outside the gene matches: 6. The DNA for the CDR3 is TGCGCCAGCAGTGAGGCTAGCGGGAGGGCCTGGGAGACCCAGTACTTC. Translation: CASSEASGRAWETQYF.

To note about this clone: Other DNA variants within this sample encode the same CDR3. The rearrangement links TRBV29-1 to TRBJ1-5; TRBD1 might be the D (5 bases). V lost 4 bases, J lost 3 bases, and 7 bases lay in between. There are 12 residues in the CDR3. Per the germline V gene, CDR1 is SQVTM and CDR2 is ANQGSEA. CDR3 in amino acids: CSVGQLNQPQHF. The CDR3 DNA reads TGCAGCGTTGGACAGCTCAATCAGCCCCAGCATTTT. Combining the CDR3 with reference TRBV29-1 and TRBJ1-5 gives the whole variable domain SAVISQKPSRDICQRGTSLTIQCQVDSQVTMMFWYRQQPGQSLTLIATANQGSEATYESGFVIDKFPISRPNLTFSTLTVSNMSPEDSSIYLCSVGQLNQPQHFGDGTRLSIL.

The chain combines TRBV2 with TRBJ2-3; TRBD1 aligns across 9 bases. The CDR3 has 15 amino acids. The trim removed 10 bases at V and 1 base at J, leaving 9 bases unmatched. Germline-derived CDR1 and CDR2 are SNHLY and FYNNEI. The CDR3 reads CATFYRDRGTDTQYF. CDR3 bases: TGTGCCACCTTCTACCGGGACAGGGGCACAGATACGCAGTATTTT. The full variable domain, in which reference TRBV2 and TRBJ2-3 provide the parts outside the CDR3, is EPEVTQTPSHQVTQMGQEVILRCVPISNHLYFYWYRQILGQKVEFLVSFYNNEISEKSEIFDDQFSVERPDGSNFTLKIRSTKLEDSAMYFCATFYRDRGTDTQYFGPGTRLTVL.

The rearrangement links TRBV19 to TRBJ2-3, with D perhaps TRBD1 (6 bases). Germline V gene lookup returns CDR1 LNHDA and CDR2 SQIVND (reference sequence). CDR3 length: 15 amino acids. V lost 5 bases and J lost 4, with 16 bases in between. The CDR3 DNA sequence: TGTGCCAGTAGTCTTCAAACAGGGATATCAGATACGCAGTATTTT. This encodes CASSLQTGISDTQYF.

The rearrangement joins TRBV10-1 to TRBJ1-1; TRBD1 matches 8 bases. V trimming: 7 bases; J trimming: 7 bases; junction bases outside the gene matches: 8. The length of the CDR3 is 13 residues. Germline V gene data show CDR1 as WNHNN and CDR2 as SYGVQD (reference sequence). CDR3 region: CASMGPDRDEAFF. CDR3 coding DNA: TGCGCCAGCATGGGCCCGGACAGGGATGAAGCTTTCTTT.

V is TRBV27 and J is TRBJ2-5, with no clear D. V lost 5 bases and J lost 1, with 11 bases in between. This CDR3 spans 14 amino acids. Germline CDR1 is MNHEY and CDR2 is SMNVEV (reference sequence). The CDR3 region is CASSRRESQETQYF. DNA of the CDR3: TGTGCCAGCAGTCGCCGTGAAAGCCAAGAGACCCAGTACTTC.

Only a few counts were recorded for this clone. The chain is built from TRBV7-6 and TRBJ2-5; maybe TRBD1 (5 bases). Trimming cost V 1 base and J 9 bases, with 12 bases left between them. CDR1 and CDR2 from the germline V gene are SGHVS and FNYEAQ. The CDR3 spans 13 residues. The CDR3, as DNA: TGTGCCAGCAGCTTAGAAAGGGGTTCGGCCCAGTACTTC. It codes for CASSLERGSAQYF.